One sample yielded the 15 T cell receptor beta chains listed below, sequenced in a study of T cell changes during pregnancy in multiple sclerosis. The assay was immunoSEQ multiplex PCR, and TCRdb's table has in-frame clones only and misses some. The sample holds about 87,000 clones; about 93% are singletons and the top ten take under 1.5%. Sample: peripheral blood, taken in the third trimester of pregnancy. The receptor set was obtained from a female donor in good health, enrolled as a control in a pregnancy study.

This chain joins TRBV7-6 and TRBJ2-5, with D perhaps matching TRBD2 (5 bases). Germline-derived CDR1 and CDR2 are SGHVS and FNYEAQ. The CDR3 covers 14 residues. V dropped 3 bases and J dropped 0 bases, with 8 bases sitting between them. CDR3 amino acids: CASSFTGYQETQYF. The CDR3 DNA reads TGTGCCAGCAGCTTCACGGGGTACCAAGAGACCCAGTACTTC.

The chain has TRBV27 and TRBJ2-7, with D tentatively TRBD1 (7 bases). Trimming pared 6 bases from V and 6 bases from J, leaving 18 bases between. The CDR3 is 14 residues long. Looked up from germline, CDR1 is MNHEY and CDR2 is SMNVEV (reference sequence). The CDR3 sequence is CASRRQGGLSEQYF. The CDR3 DNA reads TGTGCCAGCAGGAGACAGGGAGGTCTGAGCGAGCAGTACTTC.

The V and J genes are TRBV28 and TRBJ2-3; D gene ambiguous. Germline CDR1 and CDR2: MDHEN and SYDVKM. This CDR3 has 11 residues. V was shortened by 6 bases and J by 7 bases, with 8 bases between the two germline ends. The CDR3 nucleotides read TGTGCCAGCAGATTACTAAATACGCAGTATTTT. Its translation is CASRLLNTQYF.

The rearrangement links TRBV6-5 to TRBJ2-7, with 7 bases that match TRBD1. J was trimmed by 3 bases and V by 2 bases; bases with no gene match: 7. This CDR3 has 15 amino acids. Per the germline V gene, CDR1 is MNHEY and CDR2 is SVGAGI. The CDR3 region has the DNA TGTGCCAGCAGTTACGGACAGGACGCATACTACGAGCAGTACTTC. Its protein is CASSYGQDAYYEQYF.

This CDR3 reads CASSVGLYSYEQYF. The CDR3 DNA is TGTGCCAGCAGCGTAGGACTCTACTCCTACGAGCAGTACTTC. The rearrangement links TRBV9 to TRBJ2-7; D is uncertain. V was pared by 0 bases and J by 0 bases, with 7 bases between. Germline assignment: CDR1 SGDLS and CDR2 YYNGEE. There are 14 residues in the CDR3.

This sequence joins TRBV5-1 and TRBJ2-7; tentatively, D is TRBD1 (5 bases). Trimming removed 6 bases at V and 0 bases at J, with 13 bases between. The length of the CDR3 is 14 residues. CDR1 and CDR2 (germline): SGHRS, YFSETQ. The CDR3: CASNPGPVSYEQYF. CDR3 bases: TGCGCCAGCAACCCAGGGCCTGTCTCCTACGAGCAGTACTTC.

The rearrangement joins TRBV11-2 to TRBJ2-7; 7 nucleotides align to TRBD1. This CDR3 region has 16 residues. From germline, CDR1 is SGHAT and CDR2 FQNNGV. J was trimmed by 3 bases and V by 2 bases; bases with no gene match: 10. The DNA for the CDR3 is TGTGCCAGCAGCTTATTAGAAAACAGGGGTGGCTACGAGCAGTACTTC. It specifies CASSLLENRGGYEQYF.

The chain couples TRBV6-6 to TRBJ2-1; possible D gene TRBD2, 6 bases. Germline lookup yields CDR1 MNHNY and CDR2 SVGAGI (reference sequence). Trimming stripped 7 bases from V and 4 bases from J, with 14 bases between. The CDR3 extends over 14 amino acids. In nucleotides, the CDR3 is TGTGCCAGCACAAAACCAAGCGGGTACAATGAGCAGTTCTTC. Residues: CASTKPSGYNEQFF.

The chain uses TRBV19 and TRBJ1-1; 7 bases align to TRBD1. The length of the CDR3 is 14 residues. Germline V gene lookup returns CDR1 LNHDA and CDR2 SQIVND (reference sequence). The V and J ends lost 11 bases and 5 bases, in that order; junction bases with no gene match: 14. The CDR3 nucleotides read TGTGCCGCAAAGGCCCCGACAGGGATGACTGAAGCTTTCTTT. It codes for CAAKAPTGMTEAFF.

The V call is TRBV6-1, the J call TRBJ2-7, with TRBD1 matching 11 bases. V lost 6 bases and J lost 6; bases outside the gene matches: 7. Germline V gives CDR1 MNHNS, CDR2 SASEGT. The length of the CDR3 is 14 residues. CDR3 sequence (DNA): TGTGCCAGCAGAGGACAGGGGGCATCAGGCGAGCAGTACTTC. Amino acid sequence: CASRGQGASGEQYF.

This clone was seen a few times. The chain couples TRBV15 to TRBJ1-2; TRBD1 aligns across 8 bases. With 5 bases clipped from V and 4 bases from J, the junction kept 3 bases outside the gene matches. The CDR3 spans 13 residues. Germline V lookup: CDR1 LNHNV, CDR2 YYDKDF (reference sequence). The CDR3 region has the DNA TGTGCCACCAGCCGGGACAGGACCTATGGCTACACCTTC. Translated, it gives CATSRDRTYGYTF.

The chain recombines TRBV11-2 with TRBJ2-1, with TRBD2 matching 9 bases. Per the germline V gene, CDR1 is SGHAT and CDR2 is FQNNGV. The V and J ends lost 5 bases and 7 bases, in that order; junction bases with no gene match: 21. The CDR3 contains 19 residues. CDR3 protein: CASSPPPKAGGPIGNEQFF. CDR3 sequence (DNA): TGTGCCAGCAGCCCCCCGCCTAAGGCGGGAGGGCCGATCGGGAATGAGCAGTTCTTC.

The rearrangement joins TRBV28 to TRBJ2-7, with a weak D call TRBD1 (5 bases). The CDR3 covers 13 residues. Germline values: CDR1 MDHEN, CDR2 SYDVKM. The V end was cut by 10 bases, the J end by 2 bases, with 15 bases between. CDR3 protein: CATRVGRAYEQYF. The CDR3 DNA follows: TGTGCCACCCGAGTCGGCAGGGCCTACGAGCAGTACTTC.

The chain joins TRBV10-3 to TRBJ2-7; 9 nucleotides match TRBD1. Unmatched junction bases numbered 8, after V lost 11 bases and J lost 3 bases. CDR3 size: 13 residues. Looked up from germline, CDR1 is ENHRY and CDR2 is SYGVKD. In DNA form, the CDR3 reads TGTGCCGCGACGTCGGGACAGGGCTACGAGCAGTACTTC. It encodes CAATSGQGYEQYF.

The J gene is TRBJ1-5, the V gene TRBV5-6; D not resolved. Trimming took 4 bases from V and 2 from J, leaving 7 bases between them. Germline V gene data show CDR1 as SGHDT and CDR2 as YYEEEE. This CDR3 is 13 amino acids long. The CDR3 is CASSPGGNQPQHF. The CDR3 nucleotides are TGTGCCAGCAGCCCGGGAGGCAATCAGCCCCAGCATTTT.